These 25 T cell receptor beta chains originate from one sample sequenced in a study of cytomegalovirus exposure and HLA in healthy donors. The PCR made use of 60 Vbeta and 13 Jbeta primers. TCRdb's table, derived via immunoSEQ multiplex PCR, lists solely in-frame clones and lacks some. The repertoire has some 200,000 clones, 70% to 85% of them found once; the top ten carry roughly 0.1%. The specimen was PBMCs. The receptors stem from a boy aged 2 to 10 in good health and CMV-seronegative.

This clone was observed a single time. A read error may produce the germline difference seen at one junction end. The CDR3 sequence: CAGSQGYYGTEETQYF. CDR3 DNA sequence: TGCGCCGGCAGCCAAGGTTATTACGGGACTGAAGAGACCCAGTACTTC. J is TRBJ2-5 and V is TRBV4-3; TRBD2 is a possible D gene (6 bases). Germline loops: CDR1 LGHNA, CDR2 YSLEER. The CDR3 covers 16 residues.

V gene TRBV4-1 combines with J gene TRBJ1-6; D possibly corresponds to TRBD1 (5 bases). Trimming stripped 1 base from V and 4 bases from J, with 26 bases between. The CDR3 sequence is 21 residues long. In germline, CDR1 is MGHRA, CDR2 YSYEKL. DNA of the CDR3: TGCGCCAGCAGCCAAGTCCCTAATTTGGGGGGGTTAGGAGTATATAATTCACCCCTCCACTTT. This gives the protein CASSQVPNLGGLGVYNSPLHF.

The chain recombines TRBV7-9 with TRBJ1-5; 9 positions match TRBD1. The J segment lost 4 bases and the V segment lost 8 bases, leaving 9 bases of the junction unmatched. The CDR3 runs to 15 residues. CDR1 and CDR2 from the germline V gene are SEHNR and FQNEAQ (reference sequence). The CDR3 spells CASEHRGLENQPQHF. CDR3 DNA: TGTGCCAGCGAGCACAGGGGGCTGGAGAATCAGCCCCAGCATTTT.

The chain joins TRBV15 to TRBJ2-4; a weak D match, TRBD1 (5 bases). There are 16 residues in the CDR3. Germline assignment: CDR1 LNHNV and CDR2 YYDKDF (reference sequence). V lost 0 bases and J lost 0, with 9 bases in between. The CDR3 sequence: CATSRDRAIAKNIQYF. In DNA, the CDR3 is TGTGCCACCAGCAGAGACAGGGCGATAGCCAAAAACATTCAGTACTTC.

The chain links TRBV7-2 to TRBJ1-6; no firm D call. V was trimmed by 5 bases and J by 4 bases, leaving 12 bases between them. This CDR3 has 15 amino acids. Germline CDR1 reads SGHTA; CDR2 reads FQGNSA. The CDR3 sequence is CASSPRHSYNSPLHF. In DNA form, the CDR3 reads TGTGCCAGCAGCCCCAGACACTCATATAATTCACCCCTCCACTTT. The whole variable domain, filled in from reference TRBV7-2 and TRBJ1-6, reads GAGVSQSPSNKVTEKGKDVELRCDPISGHTALYWYRQSLGQGLEFLIYFQGNSAPDKSGLPSDRFSAERTGGSVSTLTIQRTQQEDSAVYLCASSPRHSYNSPLHFGNGTRLTVT.

CDR3 coding DNA: TGTGCCAGCAGCTTGGGGCTAGTTCGATCAGATACGCAGTATTTT. Amino acid sequence: CASSLGLVRSDTQYF. The rearrangement links TRBV5-4 to TRBJ2-3, with D unclear. CDR1 is SGHNT and CDR2 is YYREEE in the germline V gene (reference sequence). The CDR3 runs 15 residues. V was shortened by 0 bases and J by 4 bases, with 12 bases between the two germline ends.

V is TRBV4-2 and J is TRBJ1-4; 9 bases align to TRBD1. This CDR3 is built from 15 residues. The trim removed 5 bases at V and 10 bases at J, leaving 11 bases unmatched. In germline, CDR1 is LGHNA, CDR2 YNFKEQ. CDR3 DNA: TGTGCCAGCAGCGGTAGTAACAGGGGGCTTGGAAAACTGTTTTTT. Protein: CASSGSNRGLGKLFF.

The gene calls are TRBV19 and TRBJ1-3; unclear D gene. V gave up 5 bases and J gave up 0 bases, with 5 bases separating them. In germline, CDR1 is LNHDA, CDR2 SQIVND (reference sequence). There are 13 residues in the CDR3. The CDR3 nucleotides read TGTGCCAGTAGTTACAGCTCTGGAAACACCATATATTTT. This gives the protein CASSYSSGNTIYF. The variable domain in full, completed from reference TRBV19 and TRBJ1-3, reads DGGITQSPKYLFRKEGQNVTLSCEQNLNHDAMYWYRQDPGQGLRLIYYSQIVNDFQKGDIAEGYSVSREKKESFPLTVTSAQKNPTAFYLCASSYSSGNTIYFGEGSWLTVV.

The V call is TRBV7-2, the J call TRBJ1-5; 8 nucleotides match TRBD1. This CDR3 is built from 14 residues. The V gene end was trimmed by 3 bases and the J gene end by 7 bases; junction bases not matched to a gene: 5. The germline V gene encodes CDR1 SGHTA and CDR2 FQGNSA. CDR3 residues: CASSFAGGLQPQHF. As DNA, the CDR3 is TGTGCCAGCAGCTTCGCAGGGGGCTTACAGCCCCAGCATTTT.

In the case of this clone: At the DNA level, this CDR3 is encoded by other sequences in the same sample as well. The V gene is TRBV30, the J gene TRBJ2-3; no reliable D call. The CDR3 runs to 11 residues. V shed 2 bases and J shed 6 bases, with 6 bases lying between them. Germline CDR1 is GTSNPN and CDR2 is SVGIG (reference sequence). CDR3 in amino acids: CAWSLRDTQYF. The DNA for the CDR3 is TGTGCCTGGAGTTTGAGGGATACGCAGTATTTT.

The chain couples TRBV7-9 to TRBJ2-7; D possibly corresponds to TRBD1 (7 bases). CDR3 length equals 12 residues. V lost 6 bases, J lost 6 bases, and 12 bases lay in between. The germline CDR1 and CDR2 sequences are SEHNR and FQNEAQ (reference sequence). The CDR3 nucleotides are TGTGCCAGCAGTCAGGGGGGCTTCGAGCAGTACTTC. This encodes CASSQGGFEQYF.

The V and J genes are TRBV27 and TRBJ2-6; TRBD2 matches 7 bases. Trimming at V came to 0 bases and at J to 3 bases, leaving 5 bases not matched to a gene. Germline V CDR1 and CDR2: MNHEY, SMNVEV (reference sequence). This CDR3 has 17 residues. In nucleotides, the CDR3 is TGTGCCAGCAGTTTATCCCAAGGGGAGGGTGGGGCCAACGTCCTGACTTTC. Amino acid sequence: CASSLSQGEGGANVLTF.

V and J are TRBV10-3 and TRBJ1-1; D is unclear. This CDR3 spans 13 amino acids. V was shortened by 7 bases and J by 8 bases, with 17 bases between the two germline ends. Germline lookup yields CDR1 ENHRY and CDR2 SYGVKD. Here the CDR3 reads CAINPREGSEAFF. For the CDR3, the DNA is TGTGCCATCAATCCGAGGGAAGGATCAGAAGCTTTCTTT.

This chain joins TRBV2 and TRBJ1-3; no firm D call. Per the germline V gene, CDR1 is SNHLY and CDR2 is FYNNEI. V was shortened by 5 bases and J by 4 bases, with 6 bases between the two germline ends. The CDR3 length is 12 residues. The CDR3 bases are TGTGCCAGCAGTTCCGAGGGAAACACCATATATTTT. Translated, it gives CASSSEGNTIYF.

The chain has TRBV5-6 and TRBJ2-5, with 9 bases matching TRBD1. The CDR3 consists of 17 residues. V trimming: 4 bases; J trimming: 5 bases; junction bases outside the gene matches: 15. From germline, CDR1 is SGHDT and CDR2 YYEEEE. The CDR3 protein is CASSLDSGTGLAETQYF. The CDR3 nucleotides read TGTGCCAGCAGCCTAGACTCCGGGACAGGGCTAGCGGAGACCCAGTACTTC. The full variable domain, rest sourced from reference TRBV5-6 and TRBJ2-5, is DAGVTQSPTHLIKTRGQQVTLRCSPKSGHDTVSWYQQALGQGPQFIFQYYEEEERQRGNFPDRFSGHQFPNYSSELNVNALLLGDSALYLCASSLDSGTGLAETQYFGPGTRLLVL.

This clone was seen a single time. This rearrangement joins TRBV4-1 to TRBJ2-5; D not resolved. CDR3 size: 13 residues. The V gene lost 2 bases and the J gene lost 0 bases, with 4 bases spanning the gap. Germline loops: CDR1 MGHRA, CDR2 YSYEKL. The DNA for the CDR3 is TGCGCCAGCAGCCAACTGTACCAAGAGACCCAGTACTTC. It encodes CASSQLYQETQYF.

This chain connects TRBV20-1 to TRBJ1-2, with no clear D. Germline CDR1 reads DFQATT; CDR2 reads SNEGSKA (reference sequence). The CDR3 has 11 amino acids. V gave up 4 bases and J gave up 2 bases, with 5 bases separating them. The CDR3 nucleotides read TGCAGTGCTAAGGAGAACTATGGCTACACCTTC. The encoded protein is CSAKENYGYTF.

With respect to this clone: One junction end does not reproduce the germline sequence, and a read error may be involved. The V gene is TRBV13, the J gene TRBJ2-7, with D maybe TRBD2 (5 bases). The CDR3 consists of 14 residues. CDR1 and CDR2 (germline): PRHDT, FYEKMQ (reference sequence). The CDR3 loop is CASSPTASSFEQYF. The CDR3 DNA sequence: TGTGCCAGCAGCCCCACCGCTAGCTCCTTCGAGCAGTACTTC.

In its sample, this clone was seen once. The chain recombines TRBV5-8 with TRBJ1-1; 11 bases are shared with TRBD1. V gave up 4 bases and J gave up 3 bases; unmatched junction bases: 8. The CDR3 loop spans 16 amino acids. The germline gives CDR1 SGHTS, CDR2 YDEGEE. Here the CDR3 reads CASSPDRGRWDTEAFF. The CDR3 DNA sequence: TGTGCCAGCAGCCCGGACAGGGGGCGCTGGGACACTGAAGCTTTCTTT.

The rearrangement uses TRBV9 and TRBJ1-1, with 10 positions matching TRBD1. The germline V gene encodes CDR1 SGDLS and CDR2 YYNGEE. V lost 3 bases, J lost 3 bases, and 2 bases stayed unmatched. This CDR3 has 14 amino acids. The CDR3, as DNA: TGTGCCAGCAGCGCGGGACAGGGGCACACTGAAGCTTTCTTT. Amino acids: CASSAGQGHTEAFF.

CDR3 in DNA: TGTGCCAGCCGACAGGGAGGTGGGGCCAACGTCCTGACTTTC. The encoded protein is CASRQGGGANVLTF. The chain couples TRBV6-5 to TRBJ2-6; a weak D match, TRBD1 (7 bases). The CDR3 has 14 residues. V was pared by 8 bases and J by 3 bases, with 11 bases between. The germline gives CDR1 MNHEY, CDR2 SVGAGI.

The rearrangement joins TRBV7-2 to TRBJ2-1; 14 bases agree with TRBD2. The CDR3 has 19 amino acids. The germline V gene has CDR1 SGHTA and CDR2 FQGNSA. With 5 bases clipped from V and 9 bases from J, the junction kept 18 bases outside the gene matches. The CDR3 coding sequence is TGTGCCAGCAGCACCAGACTAGCGGGGGGGCTGTCGTATGACGTTGAGCAGTTCTTC. Protein: CASSTRLAGGLSYDVEQFF.

The chain joins TRBV21-1 to TRBJ1-1; TRBD1 reflects the table's D call only, with no check against the DNA. TRBV21-1 constitutes a pseudogene. CDR3 length equals 18 residues. The CDR3 DNA is TGTGCCAGCAGCAAAGCAACGGACACGGACCCCATGAACACTGAAGCTTTCTTT. It translates to CASSKATDTDPMNTEAFF.

The chain joins TRBV4-2 to TRBJ2-3; 7 nucleotides agree with TRBD1. The germline V gene has CDR1 LGHNA and CDR2 YNFKEQ. The CDR3 extends over 16 amino acids. Losses at the gene ends were 1 base for V and 3 bases for J; bases not matched to a gene: 7. The CDR3 DNA follows: TGTGCCAGCAGCCAAGGTGGGGCACAGGGGACAGATACGCAGTATTTT. Amino acids: CASSQGGAQGTDTQYF.

The rearrangement links TRBV19 to TRBJ1-2; D remains unclear. V was trimmed by 8 bases and J by 4 bases, leaving 14 bases between them. Germline lookup yields CDR1 LNHDA and CDR2 SQIVND (reference sequence). The CDR3 is 13 residues long. The CDR3 DNA follows: TGTGCCAGTGCCGGGTTGTTCGGCTATGGCTACACCTTC. It is translated as CASAGLFGYGYTF.